This T cell receptor beta chain comes out of a study of Ad26.COV2.S vaccination and SARS-CoV-2 variants (dated by TCRdb to the early 2020s). Broadly, across the study: Sequencing of the TCRbeta repertoire served to evaluate the specificity and breadth of SARS-CoV-2-reactive T cell receptors following Ad26.COV2.S vaccination. The TCR-sequenced set comprised about 30 samples: some 19 Ad26.COV2.S vaccine recipients, 5 placebo recipients and 8 SARS-CoV-2 convalescent individuals.

Points on this clone: There is no known antigen for this receptor. Within one base of it there is no much larger clone, and no base qualities were kept.

Overall study outcomes, separate from this receptor: After vaccination, substantial breadth of spike-specific CD8+ and CD4+ T cell responses was reported. Vaccine and placebo recipients had similar non-spike TCR breadth, a finding consistent with the vaccine containing only spike. Higher spike-specific TCR breadth was observed in Ad26.COV2.S recipients than in placebo recipients (P = 0.0014). The authors noted that total T cell responses may have been underestimated by the TCR breadth and depth analyses.

The immunoSEQ Assay was used to sequence TCRbeta CDR3 regions. After extraction, genomic DNA underwent amplification by bias-controlled multiplex PCR, followed by high-throughput sequencing. As for the authors' bioinformatics: To quantify the absolute abundance of each unique TCRbeta CDR3 region, sequences were collapsed and filtered. Usable DNA was measured by amplifying reference genes present in all nucleated cells, and TCRbeta template counts were normalized to that usable DNA to estimate T cell fraction. Repertoire TCRs were annotated as SARS-CoV-2-specific by exact matching of V gene, CDR3 amino acid sequence and J gene to a known reactive TCR set. The reference SARS-CoV-2 TCR set was derived from MIRA and filtered for enrichment in COVID-19-positive ImmuneCODE repertoires, a step that removed public or cross-reactive TCRs. Drawing on the MIRA antigens, annotated TCRs were analysed further at the level of specific ORF or position within ORF. Breadth was defined as annotated unique rearrangements over total unique productive rearrangements; depth was the summed frequency of those rearrangements. Group comparisons of TCR breadth used two-sided Wilcoxon rank-sum tests. Not all clones reach the TCRdb copy of this immuneACCESS table, which keeps in-frame sequences only. Checked studies attribute under half of the gap to unresolved V genes and leave the rest unexplained. V, J and clone size reflect that table, while D and trimming were determined from the DNA. In this sample the table shows around 170,000 clones, roughly 85% of which occur a single time. Clones ranked in the top ten supply under 7.5% of the sample.

The CDR1 and CDR2 encoded by the germline V gene are MRHNA and SNTAGT. The CDR3 holds 14 amino acids from the cysteine to the phenylalanine. The DNA shown is the 42-base CDR3, in frame from base 1. The germline V and J ends show losses of 5 bases and 3 bases respectively, and no gene match explains 5 bases of the junction. What the time point label conveys for this sample: individuals recovered from natural SARS-CoV-2 infection. The sample here was peripheral blood, taken after recovery from COVID-19. The rearranged segments are TRBV6-4 and TRBJ2-7, with 9 bases aligning to TRBD2. The clonotype comes from a human donor who had recovered from COVID-19. The CDR3 protein sequence reads: CASSRLADYYEQYF. The DNA reads as follows: TGTGCCAGCAGTAGACTAGCGGACTACTACGAGCAGTACTTC.